The rows below give T cell receptor beta chains drawn from one sample of a study of cytomegalovirus exposure and HLA in healthy donors. TCRdb's copy holds only in-frame clones and misses some; the assay was immunoSEQ multiplex PCR. The sample holds about 120,000 clones; approximately 80% are singletons and the top ten take about 4.9%. Source material: PBMCs. Every receptor here comes from a man in his fifties in good health and CMV-seropositive. Each CDR3 is given with its conserved first and last residue. A D gene is named only where the DNA matches it firmly. Rows give clone size only sometimes, using once, few, many, or a class for an expanded clone.

clone size: .
J gene: TRBJ1-1
D gene: TRBD1
V gene: TRBV28
CDR3 protein: CASSSTGTGANTEAFF
CDR3 DNA: TGTGCCAGCAGCTCTACCGGGACAGGCGCGAACACTGAAGCTTTCTTT

clone size: .
J gene: TRBJ2-7
D gene: .
V gene: TRBV19
CDR3 protein: CASSITQGSTPVEQYF
CDR3 DNA: TGTGCCAGTAGTATTACGCAGGGGTCGACCCCCGTCGAGCAGTACTTC

clone size: few
J gene: TRBJ1-4
D gene: .
V gene: TRBV5-1
CDR3 protein: CASSLLGTTNEKLFF
CDR3 DNA: TGCGCCAGCAGCTTGCTCGGGACAACTAATGAAAAACTGTTTTTT

clone size: .
J gene: TRBJ1-5
D gene: TRBD1
V gene: TRBV5-4
CDR3 protein: CASSLQGFQPQHF
CDR3 DNA: TGTGCCAGCAGCCTACAGGGGTTTCAGCCCCAGCATTTT

clone size: .
J gene: TRBJ1-1
D gene: .
V gene: TRBV5-1
CDR3 protein: CASSSWGRGTTEAFF
CDR3 DNA: TGCGCCAGCAGCTCCTGGGGTAGGGGAACCACTGAAGCTTTCTTT

clone size: .
J gene: TRBJ2-2
D gene: .
V gene: TRBV7-9
CDR3 protein: CASSLGGLTNTGELFF
CDR3 DNA: TGTGCCAGCAGCCTGGGGGGGCTGACGAACACCGGGGAGCTGTTTTTT

clone size: .
J gene: TRBJ2-4
D gene: .
V gene: TRBV15
CDR3 protein: CATSRDLQGHIQYF
CDR3 DNA: TGTGCCACCAGCAGAGATCTACAGGGCCACATTCAGTACTTC

clone size: .
J gene: TRBJ2-3
D gene: TRBD2
V gene: TRBV7-6
CDR3 protein: CASSATSGGATDTQYF
CDR3 DNA: TGTGCCAGCAGCGCGACTAGCGGGGGGGCCACAGATACGCAGTATTTT

clone size: .
J gene: TRBJ1-5
D gene: .
V gene: TRBV19
CDR3 protein: CASSTQIYSNQPQHF
CDR3 DNA: TGTGCCAGTAGTACTCAAATCTATAGCAATCAGCCCCAGCATTTT

clone size: .
J gene: TRBJ2-1
D gene: .
V gene: TRBV10-3
CDR3 protein: CATKTQSNEQFF
CDR3 DNA: TGTGCCACCAAGACTCAATCCAATGAGCAGTTCTTC

clone size: .
J gene: TRBJ1-4
D gene: .
V gene: TRBV6-5
CDR3 protein: CASSYRGGEKLFF
CDR3 DNA: TGTGCCAGCAGTTACCGGGGTGGGGAAAAACTGTTTTTT

clone size: .
J gene: TRBJ1-3
D gene: TRBD1
V gene: TRBV7-2
CDR3 protein: CASSLTAQGANGNTIYF
CDR3 DNA: TGTGCCAGCAGCTTAACGGCCCAGGGGGCGAATGGAAACACCATATATTTT

clone size: .
J gene: TRBJ1-3
D gene: TRBD1
V gene: TRBV23-1
CDR3 protein: CASSQFFRQGESEGNTIYF
CDR3 DNA: TGCGCCAGCAGTCAATTCTTTCGACAGGGGGAATCGGAAGGAAACACCATATATTTT

clone size: once
J gene: TRBJ2-1
D gene: TRBD2
V gene: TRBV19
CDR3 protein: CASGLGTSGGAGYNEQFF
CDR3 DNA: TGTGCCAGTGGCCTCGGGACTAGCGGGGGGGCAGGATACAATGAGCAGTTCTTC

clone size: once
J gene: TRBJ1-1
D gene: .
V gene: TRBV7-6
CDR3 protein: CASSLRGGSEAFF
CDR3 DNA: TGTGCCAGCAGCTTACGCGGCGGGTCTGAAGCTTTCTTT

clone size: .
J gene: TRBJ2-5
D gene: .
V gene: TRBV30
CDR3 protein: CAWSVFPSRPITGETQYF
CDR3 DNA: TGTGCCTGGAGTGTATTCCCCTCGCGCCCCATCACGGGGGAGACCCAGTACTTC

clone size: .
J gene: TRBJ2-3
D gene: TRBD2
V gene: TRBV9
CDR3 protein: CASSVGVQDGGYDTQYF
CDR3 DNA: TGTGCCAGCAGCGTAGGGGTCCAGGACGGGGGGTATGATACGCAGTATTTT

clone size: .
J gene: TRBJ2-7
D gene: .
V gene: TRBV18
CDR3 protein: CASSPDVGRRTYEQYF
CDR3 DNA: TGTGCCAGCTCACCGGATGTCGGGCGGAGGACCTACGAGCAGTACTTC

clone size: .
J gene: TRBJ2-7
D gene: .
V gene: TRBV2
CDR3 protein: CASREQTGRQYEQYF
CDR3 DNA: TGTGCCAGCAGAGAACAGACAGGGAGGCAGTACGAGCAGTACTTC

clone size: .
J gene: TRBJ1-3
D gene: .
V gene: TRBV12-2
CDR3 protein: CASRSTGSGNTIYF
CDR3 DNA: TGTGCAAGTCGCTCGACAGGTTCTGGAAACACCATATATTTT

clone size: .
J gene: TRBJ2-1
D gene: TRBD1
V gene: TRBV6-1
CDR3 protein: CASTVGQGAEQFF
CDR3 DNA: TGTGCCAGCACCGTAGGACAGGGCGCTGAGCAGTTCTTC

clone size: .
J gene: TRBJ1-3
D gene: .
V gene: TRBV7-8
CDR3 protein: CASSLNSGGALRNTIYF
CDR3 DNA: TGTGCCAGCAGCTTAAATTCCGGTGGGGCTCTTCGAAACACCATATATTTT

clone size: once
J gene: TRBJ2-7
D gene: TRBD2
V gene: TRBV7-9
CDR3 protein: CASSSPLGTSGGEDYEQYF
CDR3 DNA: TGTGCCAGCAGCTCTCCTTTAGGGACTAGCGGGGGGGAAGACTACGAGCAGTACTTC

clone size: .
J gene: TRBJ2-3
D gene: .
V gene: TRBV7-2
CDR3 protein: CASSSGTWAQYF
CDR3 DNA: TGTGCCAGCAGCTCCGGGACTTGGGCGCAGTATTTT

clone size: .
J gene: TRBJ2-7
D gene: TRBD1
V gene: TRBV7-9
CDR3 protein: CASSSLLDRGGMLEQYF
CDR3 DNA: TGTGCCAGCAGCTCACTCCTGGACAGGGGTGGTATGCTCGAGCAGTACTTC

clone size: few
J gene: TRBJ2-1
D gene: TRBD2
V gene: TRBV19
CDR3 protein: CASSISSSGRNEQFF
CDR3 DNA: TGTGCCAGTAGTATCTCGTCTAGCGGGAGGAATGAGCAGTTCTTC

clone size: .
J gene: TRBJ1-1
D gene: .
V gene: TRBV14
CDR3 protein: CASSIRVLGGNTEAFF
CDR3 DNA: TGTGCCAGCAGCATTAGGGTCCTGGGAGGGAACACTGAAGCTTTCTTT

clone size: .
J gene: TRBJ2-7
D gene: TRBD1
V gene: TRBV29-1
CDR3 protein: CSAGQASYEQYF
CDR3 DNA: TGCAGCGCGGGACAGGCTTCCTACGAGCAGTACTTC

clone size: .
J gene: TRBJ2-5
D gene: .
V gene: TRBV14
CDR3 protein: CASSPGGWGRGQETQYF
CDR3 DNA: TGTGCCAGCAGCCCTGGTGGATGGGGCAGGGGACAAGAGACCCAGTACTTC

clone size: .
J gene: TRBJ2-7
D gene: TRBD2
V gene: TRBV7-6
CDR3 protein: CASSPGGRTSGINEQYF
CDR3 DNA: TGTGCCAGCAGCCCCGGGGGGAGGACTAGCGGGATAAACGAGCAGTACTTC

clone size: .
J gene: TRBJ2-2
D gene: .
V gene: TRBV6-1
CDR3 protein: CASRPGSVTGELFF
CDR3 DNA: TGTGCCAGCAGACCAGGGTCGGTCACCGGGGAGCTGTTTTTT

clone size: .
J gene: TRBJ2-1
D gene: .
V gene: TRBV11-2
CDR3 protein: CASSQGTGAYNEQFF
CDR3 DNA: TGTGCCAGCAGCCAGGGGACGGGCGCCTACAATGAGCAGTTCTTC

clone size: few
J gene: TRBJ1-2
D gene: .
V gene: TRBV29-1
CDR3 protein: CSVDGPGNYGYTF
CDR3 DNA: TGCAGCGTTGATGGTCCAGGGAACTATGGCTACACCTTC

clone size: .
J gene: TRBJ1-1
D gene: .
V gene: TRBV14
CDR3 protein: CASSRFGGAMNTEAFF
CDR3 DNA: TGTGCCAGCAGCCGATTCGGAGGGGCAATGAACACTGAAGCTTTCTTT

clone size: .
J gene: TRBJ1-6
D gene: .
V gene: TRBV9
CDR3 protein: CASSMGQYNSPLHF
CDR3 DNA: TGTGCCAGCAGCATGGGACAATATAATTCACCCCTCCACTTT

clone size: .
J gene: TRBJ2-7
D gene: TRBD2
V gene: TRBV6-1
CDR3 protein: CASSGLASGASEQYF
CDR3 DNA: TGTGCCAGCAGTGGCCTTGCTAGCGGGGCATCCGAGCAGTACTTC

clone size: .
J gene: TRBJ1-1
D gene: TRBD1
V gene: TRBV4-1
CDR3 protein: CASSRGGTGDSTEAFF
CDR3 DNA: TGCGCCAGCAGCCGCGGAGGGACAGGGGATAGCACTGAAGCTTTCTTT

clone size: .
J gene: TRBJ1-4
D gene: .
V gene: TRBV2
CDR3 protein: CASRSFSTNEKLFF
CDR3 DNA: TGTGCCAGCAGATCATTTTCAACTAATGAAAAACTGTTTTTT

clone size: .
J gene: TRBJ2-7
D gene: TRBD2
V gene: TRBV19
CDR3 protein: CASRLAGGHYEQYF
CDR3 DNA: TGTGCCAGTAGACTAGCGGGGGGACACTACGAGCAGTACTTC

clone size: .
J gene: TRBJ1-2
D gene: .
V gene: TRBV9
CDR3 protein: CASSVGTGQGYTF
CDR3 DNA: TGTGCCAGCAGCGTAGGAACAGGGCAGGGCTACACCTTC

clone size: .
J gene: TRBJ2-7
D gene: .
V gene: TRBV7-8
CDR3 protein: CASSFIQEEQYF
CDR3 DNA: TGTGCCAGCAGCTTCATTCAGGAAGAGCAGTACTTC

clone size: .
J gene: TRBJ1-6
D gene: .
V gene: TRBV21-1
CDR3 protein: CASSSQLTRQGANSPLHF
CDR3 DNA: TGTGCCAGCAGCAGCCAATTAACCCGACAGGGGGCAAATTCACCCCTCCACTTT